This T cell receptor beta chain was recovered during a study of blood T cell repertoires in COVID-19. A note on this clone: Mismatch with germline at one junction end may stem from a read error.

Repertoires were generated with immunoSEQ multiplex PCR, while TCRdb's copy carries only in-frame clones and drops some. The sample contains about 69,000 clones, 90% of which appear only once. This CDR3 comprises 15 residues. Germline CDR1 reads SGHRS; CDR2 reads YFSETQ. Sequencing was done on a sample of peripheral blood. The TCR comes from a middle-aged man with acute or convalescent COVID-19. The chain employs TRBV5-1 and TRBJ2-5; D gene unclear. DNA of the CDR3: TGCGCCAGCAGCTTAGCCGGAGAGGCCCAAGGGACCCAGTACTTC. This translates into CASSLAGEAQGTQYF.